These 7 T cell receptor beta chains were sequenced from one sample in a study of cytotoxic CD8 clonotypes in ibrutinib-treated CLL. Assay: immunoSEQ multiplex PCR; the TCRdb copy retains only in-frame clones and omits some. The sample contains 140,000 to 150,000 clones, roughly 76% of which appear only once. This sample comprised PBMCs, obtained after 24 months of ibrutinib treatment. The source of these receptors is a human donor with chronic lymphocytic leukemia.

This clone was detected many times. The chain's CDR3 is CASSQSPGAGGNSPLHF. As DNA, the CDR3 is TGCGCCAGCAGCCAATCTCCCGGCGCCGGGGGCAATTCACCCCTCCACTTT. This rearrangement joins TRBV4-3 to TRBJ1-6; weak D call: TRBD1 (6 bases). Germline CDR1 and CDR2: LGHNA and YSLEER. This CDR3 has 17 residues. Trimming cost V 2 bases and J 7 bases, with 18 bases left between them.

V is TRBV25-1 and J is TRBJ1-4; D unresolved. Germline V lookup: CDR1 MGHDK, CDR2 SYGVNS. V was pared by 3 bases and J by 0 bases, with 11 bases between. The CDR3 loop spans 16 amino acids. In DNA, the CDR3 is TGTGCCAGCAGTGACCCTAAGGCTGCAACTAATGAAAAACTGTTTTTT. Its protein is CASSDPKAATNEKLFF.

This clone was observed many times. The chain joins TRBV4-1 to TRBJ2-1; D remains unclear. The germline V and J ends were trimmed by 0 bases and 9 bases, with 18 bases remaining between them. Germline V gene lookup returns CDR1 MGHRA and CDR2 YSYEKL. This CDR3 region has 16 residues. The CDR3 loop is CASSQDPGFGFGEQFF. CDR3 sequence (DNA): TGCGCCAGCAGCCAAGATCCCGGGTTTGGGTTCGGTGAGCAGTTCTTC.

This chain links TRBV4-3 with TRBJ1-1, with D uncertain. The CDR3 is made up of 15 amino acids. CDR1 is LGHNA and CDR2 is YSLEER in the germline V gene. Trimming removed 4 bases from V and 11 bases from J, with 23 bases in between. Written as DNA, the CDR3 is TGCGCCAGCAGCCGAGATCCCTCGGACCGAACGGGCGCTTTCTTT. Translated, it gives CASSRDPSDRTGAFF.

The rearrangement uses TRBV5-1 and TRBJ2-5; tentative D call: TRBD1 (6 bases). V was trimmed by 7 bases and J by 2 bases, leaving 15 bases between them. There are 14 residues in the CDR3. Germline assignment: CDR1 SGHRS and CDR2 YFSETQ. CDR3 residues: CASGAPGQQETQYF. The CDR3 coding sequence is TGCGCCAGCGGGGCCCCGGGACAACAAGAGACCCAGTACTTC. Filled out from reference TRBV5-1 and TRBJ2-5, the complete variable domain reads KAGVTQTPRYLIKTRGQQVTLSCSPISGHRSVSWYQQTPGQGLQFLFEYFSETQRNKGNFPGRFSGRQFSNSRSEMNVSTLELGDSALYLCASGAPGQQETQYFGPGTRLLVL.

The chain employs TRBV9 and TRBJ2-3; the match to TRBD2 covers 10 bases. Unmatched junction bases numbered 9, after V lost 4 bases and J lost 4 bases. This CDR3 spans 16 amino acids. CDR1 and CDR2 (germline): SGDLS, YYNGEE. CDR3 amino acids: CASSPHLAGEPDTQYF. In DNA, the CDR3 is TGTGCCAGCAGCCCTCACCTAGCGGGGGAACCAGATACGCAGTATTTT.

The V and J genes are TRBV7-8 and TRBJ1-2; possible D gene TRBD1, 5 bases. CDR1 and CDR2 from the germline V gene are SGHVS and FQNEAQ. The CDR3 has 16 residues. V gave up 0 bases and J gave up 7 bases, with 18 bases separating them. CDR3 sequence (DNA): TGTGCCAGCAGCTTAGCGTGGGACGGGGCCCAGGGTGGCTACACCTTC. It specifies CASSLAWDGAQGGYTF.